The 26 T cell receptor beta chains below come from one sample, sequenced in a study of blood T cell repertoires in COVID-19 (dated by TCRdb to 2018 to 2020). Library preparation used the immunoSEQ multiplex PCR assay. Not all clones reach the TCRdb copy of this immuneACCESS table, which keeps in-frame sequences only. Checked studies attribute under half of the gap to unresolved V genes and leave the rest unexplained. Present in this sample are around 150,000 clones, around 84% of which were seen just once. Roughly a fifth of the sample is in the top ten clones. Specimen: peripheral blood. Receptors were obtained from a woman older than 75 with acute or convalescent COVID-19.

The rearrangement uses TRBV7-2 and TRBJ1-2; no clear D. Deletions cut 1 base from V and 7 bases from J, with 7 bases between. The germline gives CDR1 SGHTA, CDR2 FQGNSA. CDR3 length equals 12 residues. CDR3 protein: CASSLGETGYTF. The CDR3, as DNA: TGTGCCAGCAGCTTAGGGGAGACTGGCTACACCTTC.

The chain has TRBV28 and TRBJ2-1; D may be TRBD1 (5 bases). Per the germline V gene, CDR1 is MDHEN and CDR2 is SYDVKM. The CDR3 consists of 16 residues. The V and J ends lost 3 bases and 0 bases respectively, with 12 bases between them. The CDR3 DNA is TGTGCCAGCAGTTTCGCAGGGTTACTCTCCTACAATGAGCAGTTCTTC. The encoded protein is CASSFAGLLSYNEQFF.

This clone was seen a single time. This CDR3 is also generated by other DNA sequences in the sample. The gene calls are TRBV28 and TRBJ2-5; 7 nucleotides match TRBD1. The CDR3 is 14 amino acids. Germline-derived CDR1 and CDR2 are MDHEN and SYDVKM. The ends lost 4 bases at V and 1 base at J; junction bases unmatched: 3. The CDR3, as DNA: TGTGCCAGCAGTTCAGGACAGGCCCAAGAGACCCAGTACTTC. Its translation: CASSSGQAQETQYF.

The chain carries TRBV3-1 (or the pseudogene TRBV3-2) and TRBJ1-2, with TRBD1 as a possible D gene (6 bases). The CDR3 has 17 residues. Trimming cost V 3 bases and J 3 bases, with 20 bases left between them. Germline V gives CDR1 LGHDT, CDR2 YNNKEL (reference sequence). In DNA form, the CDR3 reads TGTGCCAGCAGCCAGGGGCTCTTACAGGGTCTAGACTATGGCTACACCTTC. This sequence encodes CASSQGLLQGLDYGYTF.

This clone was counted a few times. The gene calls are TRBV7-2 and TRBJ2-5; 15 positions match TRBD2. CDR3 length: 14 amino acids. Trimming cost V 5 bases and J 10 bases; bases outside gene matches: 5. Germline V CDR1 and CDR2: SGHTA, FQGNSA. CDR3 DNA sequence: TGTGCCAGCAGCCAGGGACTAGCGGGAGGAGTCCAGTACTTC. It is translated as CASSQGLAGGVQYF.

The genes are TRBV18 and TRBJ1-2, with D maybe TRBD1 (5 bases). Germline V CDR1 and CDR2: KGHSH, LQKENI. This CDR3 has 14 amino acids. V lost 6 bases to trimming and J lost 5 bases, with 16 bases between them. The CDR3 spells CASSLPETVYGYTF. The CDR3 DNA reads as TGTGCCAGCTCCCTGCCCGAGACAGTTTATGGCTACACCTTC.

The chain couples TRBV5-1 to TRBJ2-1, with D possibly being TRBD1 (6 bases). The CDR3 totals 15 residues. CDR1 and CDR2 (germline): SGHRS, YFSETQ. V was cut by 4 bases and J by 0 bases, with 11 bases left in between. CDR3: CASSPGTLSYNEQFF. CDR3 nucleotides: TGCGCCAGCAGCCCCGGGACACTCTCCTACAATGAGCAGTTCTTC.

This clone has just a few counts. The chain employs TRBV19 and TRBJ2-6; possibly TRBD1 for D (6 bases). Germline CDR1 and CDR2: LNHDA and SQIVND (reference sequence). Deletions cut 8 bases from V and 4 bases from J, with 18 bases between. The CDR3 spans 16 residues. CDR3 sequence: CASGYSRGTGANVLTF. CDR3 DNA: TGTGCCAGTGGATATTCTAGGGGGACCGGGGCCAACGTCCTGACTTTC.

The chain employs TRBV13 and TRBJ2-3; possibly TRBD2 for D (5 bases). Germline V CDR1 and CDR2: PRHDT, FYEKMQ (reference sequence). The ends were cut back, 4 bases at V and 6 bases at J, with 17 bases in the middle. This CDR3 is built from 15 residues. This CDR3 is CASSSTGFSTDTQYF. As DNA, the CDR3 is TGTGCCAGCAGCTCCACGGGATTTTCGACGGATACGCAGTATTTT.

V gene TRBV18 combines with J gene TRBJ1-1, with TRBD1 identical over 9 bases. From germline, CDR1 is KGHSH and CDR2 LQKENI. V trimming: 6 bases; J trimming: 7 bases; junction bases outside the gene matches: 15. CDR3 length: 16 residues. In DNA form, the CDR3 reads TGTGCCAGCTCGCTGGGAGGAACAGGGGGCTTCGGTGAAGCTTTCTTT. Its protein product is CASSLGGTGGFGEAFF.

This chain connects TRBV7-8 to TRBJ1-2, with D uncertain. This CDR3 is 13 amino acids long. Germline CDR1 is SGHVS and CDR2 is FQNEAQ. The V end was cut by 5 bases, the J end by 8 bases, with 15 bases between. The CDR3 sequence: CASSRGRVEGYTF. The DNA of the CDR3 is TGTGCCAGCAGCCGAGGTCGAGTAGAAGGCTACACCTTC. The full variable domain, its missing parts supplied by reference TRBV7-8 and TRBJ1-2, is GAGVSQSPRYKVAKRGQDVALRCDPISGHVSLFWYQQALGQGPEFLTYFQNEAQLDKSGLPSDRFFAERPEGSVSTLKIQRTQQEDSAVYLCASSRGRVEGYTFGSGTRLTVV.

The rearrangement links TRBV20-1 to TRBJ1-1; no reliable D call. Trimming removed 5 bases at V and 7 bases at J, with 11 bases between. CDR1 and CDR2 from the germline V gene are DFQATT and SNEGSKA (reference sequence). The CDR3 loop spans 11 amino acids. Here the CDR3 reads CSAPLTGEAFF. CDR3 sequence (DNA): TGCAGTGCTCCACTGACGGGTGAAGCTTTCTTT.

The chain carries TRBV2 and TRBJ1-2; D not certain. CDR3 size: 14 residues. The germline V and J ends were trimmed by 6 bases and 7 bases, with 18 bases remaining between them. From germline, CDR1 is SNHLY and CDR2 FYNNEI. The CDR3 is CASSPWGGGRGYTF. DNA of the CDR3: TGTGCCAGCAGCCCGTGGGGTGGCGGGCGTGGCTACACCTTC. The variable domain in full, completed from reference TRBV2 and TRBJ1-2, reads EPEVTQTPSHQVTQMGQEVILRCVPISNHLYFYWYRQILGQKVEFLVSFYNNEISEKSEIFDDQFSVERPDGSNFTLKIRSTKLEDSAMYFCASSPWGGGRGYTFGSGTRLTVV.

The rearrangement uses TRBV5-1 and TRBJ2-1, with 10 positions matching TRBD2. This CDR3 spans 17 amino acids. V lost 0 bases to trimming and J lost 0 bases; unmatched junction nucleotides: 3. CDR1 SGHRS and CDR2 YFSETQ come from the germline V gene. In DNA, the CDR3 is TGCGCCAGCAGCTTGGCGAGCGGGGGGGCCTCCTACAATGAGCAGTTCTTC. Residues: CASSLASGGASYNEQFF.

The chain has TRBV5-6 and TRBJ1-6; weak D call: TRBD1 (5 bases). V lost 4 bases and J lost 7, with 12 bases in between. Germline V gene data show CDR1 as SGHDT and CDR2 as YYEEEE. The CDR3 is 14 amino acids. In DNA, the CDR3 is TGTGCCAGCAGCACGGGGGGGACGAATTCACCCCTCCACTTT. Protein product: CASSTGGTNSPLHF.

CDR3: CSENGNSPLHF. The DNA of the CDR3 is TGCAGTGAGAACGGTAATTCACCCCTCCACTTT. This rearrangement joins TRBV20-1 to TRBJ1-6; no clear D. Between the trimmed V and J ends, which lost 7 bases and 6 bases, there was a span of 7 bases. From germline, CDR1 is DFQATT and CDR2 SNEGSKA (reference sequence). The CDR3 contains 11 residues.

V gene TRBV7-2 combines with J gene TRBJ1-6, with 7 positions matching TRBD1. CDR1 is SGHTA and CDR2 is FQGNSA in the germline V gene. The CDR3 extends over 14 amino acids. J gave up 6 bases and V 7 bases, and 6 bases lay outside the gene matches. CDR3 coding DNA: TGTGCCAGCACCTACAGGGGAACTAATTCACCCCTCCACTTT. Translated, it gives CASTYRGTNSPLHF. Based on the CDR3 plus reference TRBV7-2 and TRBJ1-6, the full variable domain is GAGVSQSPSNKVTEKGKDVELRCDPISGHTALYWYRQSLGQGLEFLIYFQGNSAPDKSGLPSDRFSAERTGGSVSTLTIQRTQQEDSAVYLCASTYRGTNSPLHFGNGTRLTVT.

V and J are TRBV4-2 and TRBJ2-7, with TRBD2 matching over 7 bases. Losses at the gene ends were 1 base for V and 2 bases for J; bases not matched to a gene: 5. The CDR3 covers 15 residues. CDR1 and CDR2 (germline): LGHNA, YNFKEQ. The chain's CDR3 is CASSQGLAEAYEQYF. CDR3 DNA: TGTGCCAGCAGCCAAGGGCTAGCGGAAGCCTACGAGCAGTACTTC.

The chain is built from TRBV4-1 and TRBJ2-1; 7 bases are a match to TRBD2. The V gene's germline CDR1 is MGHRA and CDR2 YSYEKL. J was trimmed by 6 bases and V by 3 bases; bases with no gene match: 14. The CDR3 is made up of 17 amino acids. DNA of the CDR3: TGCGCCAGCAGCCACCATTTCGCGGGAGCAGGTTTCAATGAGCAGTTCTTC. Translating gives CASSHHFAGAGFNEQFF.

The genes are TRBV5-1 and TRBJ2-3; 13 bases map to TRBD2. V was pared by 0 bases and J by 2 bases, with 6 bases of the junction left unmatched. CDR3 size: 18 residues. Germline V lookup: CDR1 SGHRS, CDR2 YFSETQ. The CDR3 protein is CASSLGLAGGPNTDTQYF. In DNA, the CDR3 is TGCGCCAGCAGCTTGGGACTAGCGGGAGGACCTAACACAGATACGCAGTATTTT.

This sequence joins TRBV4-1 and TRBJ2-1, with 7 bases identical to TRBD1. This CDR3 spans 15 amino acids. Germline loops: CDR1 MGHRA, CDR2 YSYEKL. Germline trimming cut 3 bases from V and 4 bases from J; bases unmatched to any gene: 6. CDR3 loop: CASSHLGTAYNEQFF. The CDR3 nucleotides are TGCGCCAGCAGCCACCTTGGGACAGCTTACAATGAGCAGTTCTTC.

The J gene is TRBJ2-1, the V gene TRBV7-9; 9 nucleotides match TRBD2. Germline V gives CDR1 SEHNR, CDR2 FQNEAQ (reference sequence). The length of the CDR3 is 16 residues. The trim removed 5 bases at V and 1 base at J, leaving 6 bases unmatched. CDR3 sequence (DNA): TGTGCCAGCAGCCCCCGGGCGGGAGGGTCCTACAATGAGCAGTTCTTC. Its translation is CASSPRAGGSYNEQFF.

The chain recombines TRBV6-2 or TRBV6-3 with TRBJ2-1; weak D call: TRBD1 (6 bases). The V end was cut by 2 bases, the J end by 3 bases, with 20 bases between. The CDR3 length is 18 residues. Germline V gene lookup returns CDR1 MNHEY and CDR2 SVGEGT. CDR3: CASSYTLLAGAVYNEQFF. The CDR3, as DNA: TGTGCCAGCAGTTACACGCTCCTGGCAGGGGCCGTCTACAATGAGCAGTTCTTC.

The chain joins TRBV27 to TRBJ1-5; 9 bases line up with TRBD1. The CDR3 is 15 residues long. Germline CDR1 and CDR2: MNHEY and SMNVEV (reference sequence). After removal of 5 bases from V and 6 bases from J, the junction contained 8 bases not matched to a gene. CDR3 coding DNA: TGTGCCAGCAGTCCACAGGGGGCGAGGAGTCAGCCCCAGCATTTT. This encodes CASSPQGARSQPQHF.

This clone was seen a few times. CDR3 in amino acids: CASSRGQGPGYTF. The CDR3 DNA is TGTGCCAGCAGCCGTGGACAGGGGCCGGGCTACACCTTC. V is TRBV7-9 and J is TRBJ1-2, with TRBD1 matching over 9 bases. Germline assignment: CDR1 SEHNR and CDR2 FQNEAQ (reference sequence). J lost 8 bases, V lost 5 bases, and 6 bases had no gene match. The CDR3 extends over 13 amino acids.

This chain links TRBV7-2 with TRBJ2-1; D is unclear. V shed 1 base and J shed 9 bases, with 10 bases lying between them. CDR1 is SGHTA, CDR2 FQGNSA, per germline. CDR3 length: 13 residues. CDR3 sequence (DNA): TGTGCCAGCAGCTTAGGAGAAATTGGTGAGCAGTTCTTC. Its translation is CASSLGEIGEQFF.